What follows describes a single T cell receptor (beta chain). Its antigen is as yet unknown. This entry comes from a study of regulatory T cells in long-lasting Graves disease. Regarding the study as a whole: Preferential use of TRBV28, TRBJ1-2 and TRBJ2-5 was seen in persistent disease.

Library construction for TCR beta used iRepertoire HTBI primers and Arm-PCR of CDR3 regions. TCRdb re-analysed the multiplex PCR reads in MiXCR, keeping a single row per CDR3 protein. This table has hundreds of thousands of distinct CDR3 sequences, roughly 13% appearing once. The CDR3 is 16 amino acids. The germline V and J ends were trimmed by 4 bases and 3 bases, with 18 bases remaining between them. The germline CDR1 and CDR2 sequences are KGHSH and LQKENI. As to time point: newly diagnosed GD, antithyroid drugs for less than 3 months. Generation of the TCR library employed RNA extracted from PBMCs. This same sample was also part of a study on T cells in Graves' hyperthyroidism and ophthalmopathy.

The clonotype comes from a man aged 25-45 years with Graves disease. The chain combines TRBV18 with TRBJ1-1, with a possible D match to TRBD1 (5 bases). This sample comprised peripheral blood mononuclear cells (PBMCs), obtained at new diagnosis, from a patient treated with antithyroid drugs. CDR3 sequence (DNA): TGTGCCAGCTCACAAGAAATTTCAGAGGGGTACACTGAAGCTTTCTTT. Translation gives CASSQEISEGYTEAFF.